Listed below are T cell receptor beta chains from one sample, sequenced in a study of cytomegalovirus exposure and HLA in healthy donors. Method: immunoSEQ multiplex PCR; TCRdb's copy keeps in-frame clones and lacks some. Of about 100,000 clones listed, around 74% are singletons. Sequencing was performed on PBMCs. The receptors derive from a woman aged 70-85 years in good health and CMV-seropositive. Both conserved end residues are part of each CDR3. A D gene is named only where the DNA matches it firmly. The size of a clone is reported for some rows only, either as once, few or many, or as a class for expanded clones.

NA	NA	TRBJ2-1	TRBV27	TGTGCCAGCAGTTTGAGGGGGGGGAATGAGCAGTTCTTC	CASSLRGGNEQFF
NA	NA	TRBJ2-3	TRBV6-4	TGTGCCAGCAGTGACTATCAGGGTGGCACAGATACGCAGTATTTT	CASSDYQGGTDTQYF
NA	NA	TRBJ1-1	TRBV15	TGTGCCACCAGCGACGGGGTTTCGGGGAGTGACACTGAAGCTTTCTTT	CATSDGVSGSDTEAFF
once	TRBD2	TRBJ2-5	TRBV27	TGTGCCAGCAGCCCCCGAGGGACTAGCGGGAGATCAGGCGAGACCCAGTACTTC	CASSPRGTSGRSGETQYF
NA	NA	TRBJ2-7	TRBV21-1	TGTGCCAGCATCCGGACAGGAGCGAAAACCCTACGAAGGGTGTACTTC	CASIRTGAKTLRRVYF
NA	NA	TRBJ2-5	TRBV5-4	TGTGCCAGCAGGGCAGCGGATCAAGAGACCCAGTACTTC	CASRAADQETQYF
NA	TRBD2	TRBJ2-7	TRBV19	TGTGCCAGTAGTATAAGACTAGCGTTCTACGAGCAGTACTTC	CASSIRLAFYEQYF
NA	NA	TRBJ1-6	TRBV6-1	TGTGCCAGCACTACGTGGGCTCTCGATAATTCACCCCTCCACTTT	CASTTWALDNSPLHF
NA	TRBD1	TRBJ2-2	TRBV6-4	TGTGCCAGCAGTGACGGGACAGGGGGCGACACCGGGGAGCTGTTTTTT	CASSDGTGGDTGELFF
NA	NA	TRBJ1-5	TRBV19	TGTGCCAGTAGTAAGCGACAGGCCACGGGCAATCAGCCCCAGCATTTT	CASSKRQATGNQPQHF
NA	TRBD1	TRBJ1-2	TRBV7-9	TGTGCCAGCAGCTATGCCGGGACAGGGCGTATCTATGGCTACACCTTC	CASSYAGTGRIYGYTF
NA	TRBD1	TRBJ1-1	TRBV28	TGTGCCAGCAGAGGACAGGGACCGAACACTGAAGCTTTCTTT	CASRGQGPNTEAFF
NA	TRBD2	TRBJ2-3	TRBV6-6	TGTGCCAGCAGGCCTCTAGCGGGAGGTTCAGATACGCAGTATTTT	CASRPLAGGSDTQYF
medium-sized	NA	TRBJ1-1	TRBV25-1	TGTGCCAGCAGTGATTTAAACGGAGCTGAAGCTTTCTTT	CASSDLNGAEAFF
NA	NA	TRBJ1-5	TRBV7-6	TGTGCCAGCAGCTTATCCGCTGGGAATCAGGGGCAGCCCCAGCATTTT	CASSLSAGNQGQPQHF
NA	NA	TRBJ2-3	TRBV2	TGTGCCAGCAGACCGGACACCGATACGCAGTATTTT	CASRPDTDTQYF
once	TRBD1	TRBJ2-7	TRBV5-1	TGCGCCAGCAGCTTGGGTCCTGGACAGGGTATCTACGAGCAGTACTTC	CASSLGPGQGIYEQYF
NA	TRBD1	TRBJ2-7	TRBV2	TGTGCCAGCAGTAGGGACAGGGGTCTATACGAGCAGTACTTC	CASSRDRGLYEQYF
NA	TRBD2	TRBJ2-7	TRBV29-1	TGCAGCGTGACACCAGTTGTGGGCGGGGGGGCGCACGAGCAGTACTTC	CSVTPVVGGGAHEQYF
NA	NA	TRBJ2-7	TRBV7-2	TGTGCCAGCAGCCTAGGGACTTTTTACTACGAGCAGTACTTC	CASSLGTFYYEQYF
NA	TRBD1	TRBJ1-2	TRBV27	TGTGCCAGCAGTCCGACAGGGGGCGTGTTTGGCTACACCTTC	CASSPTGGVFGYTF
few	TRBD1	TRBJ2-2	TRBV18	TGTGCCAGCTCACTTATTAGGACAGGGAGGACCGGGGAGCTGTTTTTT	CASSLIRTGRTGELFF
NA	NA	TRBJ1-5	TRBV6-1	TGTGCCAGCCGTTCGCAGGGCGGGGAACAGCCCCAGCATTTT	CASRSQGGEQPQHF